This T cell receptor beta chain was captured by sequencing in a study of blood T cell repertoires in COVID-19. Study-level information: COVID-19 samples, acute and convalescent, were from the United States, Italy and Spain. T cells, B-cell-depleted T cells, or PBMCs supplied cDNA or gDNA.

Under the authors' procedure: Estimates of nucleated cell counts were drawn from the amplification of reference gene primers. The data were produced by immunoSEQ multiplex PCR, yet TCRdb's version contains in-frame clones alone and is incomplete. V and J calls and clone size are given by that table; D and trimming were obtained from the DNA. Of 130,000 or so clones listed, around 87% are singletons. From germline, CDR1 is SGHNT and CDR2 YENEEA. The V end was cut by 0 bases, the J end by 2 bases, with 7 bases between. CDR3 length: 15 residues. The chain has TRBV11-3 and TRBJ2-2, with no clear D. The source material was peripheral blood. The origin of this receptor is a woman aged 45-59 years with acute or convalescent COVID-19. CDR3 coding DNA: TGTGCCAGCAGCTTAGAAACAGTTAACACCGGGGAGCTGTTTTTT. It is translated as CASSLETVNTGELFF.